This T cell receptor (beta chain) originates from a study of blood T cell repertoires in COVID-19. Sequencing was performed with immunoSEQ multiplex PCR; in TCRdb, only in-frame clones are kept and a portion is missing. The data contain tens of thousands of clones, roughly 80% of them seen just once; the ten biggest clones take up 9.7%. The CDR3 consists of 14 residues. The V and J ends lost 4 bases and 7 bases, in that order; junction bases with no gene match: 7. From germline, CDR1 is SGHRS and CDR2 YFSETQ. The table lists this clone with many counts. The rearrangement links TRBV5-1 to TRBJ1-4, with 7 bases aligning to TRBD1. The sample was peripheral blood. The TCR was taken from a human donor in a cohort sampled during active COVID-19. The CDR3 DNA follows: TGCGCCAGCAGCGCACAGGGGCCCCGTGAAAAACTGTTTTTT. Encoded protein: CASSAQGPREKLFF.